This passage covers 27 T cell receptor beta chains from one sample sequenced in a study of blood T cell repertoires in COVID-19. The assay was immunoSEQ multiplex PCR, and TCRdb's table has in-frame clones only and misses some. The sample contains fewer than 110,000 clones, roughly 89% of which appear only once. Source material: peripheral blood. These TCRs come from a woman aged 80 or older in a cohort sampled during active COVID-19.

The chain couples TRBV9 to TRBJ1-1, with 7 bases identical to TRBD1. The germline V gene encodes CDR1 SGDLS and CDR2 YYNGEE. This CDR3 has 15 residues. J was trimmed by 1 base and V by 3 bases; bases with no gene match: 6. The CDR3 region has the DNA TGTGCCAGCAGCGCCAGACAGGGACGGAACACTGAAGCTTTCTTT. Translated, it gives CASSARQGRNTEAFF.

Note on this clone: One end of the junction varies from germline; a read error may be responsible. This rearrangement joins TRBV27 to TRBJ1-4; D is ambiguous. The CDR3 sequence is 14 residues long. Per the germline V gene, CDR1 is MNHEY and CDR2 is SMNVEV (reference sequence). CDR3 nucleotides: TGTGCCAGCAGTCGAGGCAGAACTCATGAAAAACTGTTTTTT. Protein sequence: CASSRGRTHEKLFF.

This clone was recorded a few times. This chain links TRBV6-5 with TRBJ2-1, with a tentative D call TRBD2 (7 bases). The CDR3 is 14 residues long. Germline loops: CDR1 MNHEY, CDR2 SVGAGI. Trimming removed 7 bases at V and 7 bases at J, with 17 bases between. This CDR3 reads CASKGGLSGNEQFF. The CDR3 DNA is TGTGCCAGCAAGGGGGGGTTGAGTGGGAATGAGCAGTTCTTC.

The chain has TRBV6-2 or TRBV6-3 and TRBJ1-2; D is possibly TRBD1 (6 bases). Trimming cost V 2 bases and J 7 bases, with 17 bases left between them. The CDR3 is 15 residues long. Germline V lookup: CDR1 MNHEY, CDR2 SVGEGT. CDR3 sequence (DNA): TGTGCCAGCAGTTACGGGACACAACTAGGCCGTGGCTACACCTTC. Its translation: CASSYGTQLGRGYTF.

The gene calls are TRBV15 and TRBJ1-5; D is ambiguous. The CDR3 consists of 15 residues. V was trimmed by 1 base and J by 2 bases, leaving 9 bases between them. From germline, CDR1 is LNHNV and CDR2 YYDKDF (reference sequence). This CDR3 reads CATSRGGRGNQPQHF. The CDR3 region has the DNA TGTGCCACCAGCAGAGGCGGCAGAGGCAATCAGCCCCAGCATTTT.

The gene calls are TRBV5-1 and TRBJ2-2; D may be TRBD1 (6 bases). The CDR3 covers 14 residues. Trimming cost V 6 bases and J 3 bases, with 12 bases left between them. Germline CDR1 SGHRS, CDR2 YFSETQ. Here the CDR3 DNA reads TGCGCCAGCAAACAGGGATCCTACACCGGGGAGCTGTTTTTT. It yields the protein CASKQGSYTGELFF.

The chain is built from TRBV5-1 and TRBJ2-7; the match to TRBD1 covers 8 bases. The germline CDR1 and CDR2 sequences are SGHRS and YFSETQ. The CDR3 loop spans 14 amino acids. Trimming at V came to 5 bases and at J to 0 bases, leaving 4 bases not matched to a gene. The CDR3 protein is CASRDREGSYEQYF. The DNA for the CDR3 is TGCGCCAGCAGGGACAGGGAAGGCTCCTACGAGCAGTACTTC.

The V gene is TRBV28, the J gene TRBJ2-1, with 10 nucleotides matching TRBD2. Losses at the gene ends were 6 bases for V and 4 bases for J; bases not matched to a gene: 3. This CDR3 is built from 14 residues. CDR1 and CDR2 (germline): MDHEN, SYDVKM. The CDR3 DNA reads TGTGCCAGCAGGGTAGCGGGAGGATACAATGAGCAGTTCTTC. This translates into CASRVAGGYNEQFF.

This chain connects TRBV3-1 (or the pseudogene TRBV3-2) to TRBJ2-2; 13 bases are a match to TRBD2. Germline V gene lookup returns CDR1 LGHDT and CDR2 YNNKEL (reference sequence). CDR3 length: 21 residues. J gave up 4 bases and V 0 bases, and 14 bases lay outside the gene matches. Written as DNA, the CDR3 is TGTGCCAGCAGCCAAGATATCCTGCAGACTAGCGGGGGGATACCCACCGGGGAGCTGTTTTTT. Translation: CASSQDILQTSGGIPTGELFF.

The chain carries TRBV7-2 and TRBJ2-1; 7 bases agree with TRBD1. There are 16 residues in the CDR3. Germline loops: CDR1 SGHTA, CDR2 FQGNSA. Trimming at V came to 6 bases and at J to 1 base, leaving 9 bases not matched to a gene. CDR3 DNA sequence: TGTGCCAGCAGTCTCTCCGGGACAGCTTCCTACAATGAGCAGTTCTTC. It codes for CASSLSGTASYNEQFF. Filled out from reference TRBV7-2 and TRBJ2-1, the complete variable domain reads GAGVSQSPSNKVTEKGKDVELRCDPISGHTALYWYRQSLGQGLEFLIYFQGNSAPDKSGLPSDRFSAERTGGSVSTLTIQRTQQEDSAVYLCASSLSGTASYNEQFFGPGTRLTVL.

CDR3 region: CARSPRGAKSTNQPQHF. The CDR3 DNA sequence: TGTGCCAGAAGCCCCAGAGGCGCAAAATCCACCAATCAGCCCCAGCATTTT. This rearrangement joins TRBV7-5 to TRBJ1-5. TRBV7-5 is a pseudogene. The CDR3 is made up of 17 amino acids.

This chain connects TRBV5-1 to TRBJ1-3; 8 positions match TRBD1. The V gene's germline CDR1 is SGHRS and CDR2 YFSETQ. Germline trimming cut 4 bases from V and 3 bases from J; bases unmatched to any gene: 6. This CDR3 spans 15 amino acids. The CDR3 reads CASSGGQGGGNTIYF. The CDR3 coding sequence is TGCGCCAGCAGCGGCGGACAGGGAGGTGGAAACACCATATATTTT.

V is TRBV12-3 or TRBV12-4 and J is TRBJ1-5, with D uncertain. The CDR3 has 11 residues. Trimming took 4 bases from V and 6 from J, leaving 4 bases between them. The CDR3 DNA follows: TGTGCCAGCAGTTCTTTTCAGCCCCAGCATTTT. Translated, it gives CASSSFQPQHF.

The genes are TRBV24-1 and TRBJ2-7, with 11 bases lining up with TRBD1. This CDR3 spans 15 amino acids. V dropped 4 bases and J dropped 2; count of bases not matched to a gene: 3. Germline assignment: CDR1 KGHDR and CDR2 SFDVKD. The CDR3 spells CATSDRDRGTYEQYF. CDR3 DNA: TGTGCCACCAGTGACCGGGACAGGGGGACCTACGAGCAGTACTTC.

The CDR3 loop reads CASTAGVLQETQYF. Here the CDR3 DNA reads TGTGCCAGCACCGCAGGGGTCCTACAAGAGACCCAGTACTTC. The chain is built from TRBV28 and TRBJ2-5; maybe TRBD1 (6 bases). Germline CDR1 reads MDHEN; CDR2 reads SYDVKM. The germline V and J ends were trimmed by 7 bases and 2 bases, with 14 bases remaining between them. The CDR3 runs 14 residues.

This chain uses TRBV5-1 with TRBJ2-1; the D is unclear. The V end lost 0 bases, the J end lost 8 bases, and 9 bases lay between the germline ends. This CDR3 spans 13 amino acids. Germline V lookup: CDR1 SGHRS, CDR2 YFSETQ. This CDR3 reads CASSLASVDEQFF. The CDR3 coding sequence is TGCGCCAGCAGCTTGGCCTCGGTCGATGAGCAGTTCTTC.

The rearrangement joins TRBV19 to TRBJ1-5; 9 positions agree with TRBD1. V lost 8 bases and J lost 6; bases outside the gene matches: 11. This CDR3 is built from 15 residues. Germline V gives CDR1 LNHDA, CDR2 SQIVND (reference sequence). CDR3: CASSENRGPSQPQHF. The DNA of the CDR3 is TGTGCCAGTTCCGAAAACAGGGGGCCAAGTCAGCCCCAGCATTTT.

The chain employs TRBV2 and TRBJ1-6, with D uncertain. The V end was cut by 3 bases, the J end by 10 bases, with 10 bases between. Looked up from germline, CDR1 is SNHLY and CDR2 is FYNNEI. The CDR3 is made up of 13 amino acids. This chain's CDR3 is CASSEPGYSPLHF. The DNA for the CDR3 is TGTGCCAGCAGTGAGCCGGGATACTCACCCCTCCACTTT.

The chain links TRBV10-3 to TRBJ2-1, with TRBD1 matching over 8 bases. CDR1 and CDR2 (germline): ENHRY, SYGVKD. The CDR3 is 15 residues long. The V gene end was trimmed by 7 bases and the J gene end by 5 bases; junction bases not matched to a gene: 10. The CDR3, as DNA: TGTGCCATCAAACCGGACAGGGCGATGAACAATGAGCAGTTCTTC. It yields the protein CAIKPDRAMNNEQFF.

This chain joins TRBV6-5 and TRBJ1-2, with D uncertain. The CDR3 is made up of 15 amino acids. Deletions cut 5 bases from V and 4 bases from J, with 17 bases between. The germline V gene has CDR1 MNHEY and CDR2 SVGAGI. The DNA of the CDR3 is TGTGCCAGCAGTCCTAGCGACCCGACTAGCTATGGCTACACCTTC. Translation gives CASSPSDPTSYGYTF.

This chain links TRBV10-1 with TRBJ2-3; tentatively, D is TRBD2 (5 bases). Germline V gene data show CDR1 as WNHNN and CDR2 as SYGVQD (reference sequence). Trimming took 2 bases from V and 5 from J, leaving 11 bases between them. The CDR3 has 14 residues. The CDR3 DNA follows: TGCGCCAGCAGTGAGCAGCGGATTGGAGATACGCAGTATTTT. It codes for CASSEQRIGDTQYF.

The chain uses TRBV6-5 and TRBJ1-1; tentative D call: TRBD1 (5 bases). CDR1 is MNHEY, CDR2 SVGAGI, per germline. V lost 6 bases and J 6 bases, leaving 17 bases between the germline ends. The CDR3 has 14 amino acids. The CDR3 sequence: CASRPAQGGPEAFF. In DNA, the CDR3 is TGTGCCAGCAGGCCTGCCCAGGGAGGGCCTGAAGCTTTCTTT.

This CDR3 is CASSFTSGRPIMAQYF. The CDR3 DNA follows: TGTGCCAGCAGTTTCACTAGCGGGAGACCGATCATGGCCCAGTACTTC. This sequence joins TRBV28 and TRBJ2-5; 11 positions match TRBD2. CDR1 MDHEN and CDR2 SYDVKM come from the germline V gene. The V segment lost 3 bases and the J segment 9 bases; nucleotides outside the gene matches: 12. This CDR3 has 16 amino acids. The whole variable domain, filled in from reference TRBV28 and TRBJ2-5, reads DVKVTQSSRYLVKRTGEKVFLECVQDMDHENMFWYRQDPGLGLRLIYFSYDVKMKEKGDIPEGYSVSREKKERFSLILESASTNQTSMYLCASSFTSGRPIMAQYFGPGTRLLVL.

The V call is TRBV19, the J call TRBJ2-2; weak D call: TRBD2 (7 bases). V dropped 1 base and J dropped 6 bases, with 12 bases sitting between them. Germline V lookup: CDR1 LNHDA, CDR2 SQIVND (reference sequence). The CDR3 is 15 residues long. The CDR3, as DNA: TGTGCCAGTAGTATAGCAGGGGCGGGGGCCGGGGAGCTGTTTTTT. Amino acids: CASSIAGAGAGELFF.

The sample holds one count of this clone. The rearrangement uses TRBV6-4 and TRBJ2-3, with 7 bases lining up with TRBD2. Losses at the gene ends were 6 bases for V and 0 bases for J; bases not matched to a gene: 6. Germline values: CDR1 MRHNA, CDR2 SNTAGT. CDR3 length: 15 amino acids. The CDR3 protein is CASSALSGSTDTQYF. The CDR3 nucleotides are TGTGCCAGCAGCGCCCTTAGCGGGAGCACAGATACGCAGTATTTT.

This clone appeared once. The V gene is TRBV21-1, the J gene TRBJ1-2; no check of the table's D call, TRBD1, against the DNA was made. TRBV21-1 is listed as a pseudogene. The CDR3 sequence is 17 residues long. CDR3 protein: CASSKQASEGVREGYTF. DNA of the CDR3: TGTGCCAGCAGCAAACAAGCGTCGGAAGGGGTAAGAGAGGGCTACACCTTC.

V is TRBV3-1 (or the pseudogene TRBV3-2) and J is TRBJ2-1; D is uncertain. The V gene's germline CDR1 is LGHDT and CDR2 YNNKEL (reference sequence). Trimming took off 3 bases at V and 5 bases at J, with 5 bases between the two ends. The CDR3 is 12 residues long. The CDR3 protein is CASSHFDNEQFF. The DNA for the CDR3 is TGTGCCAGCAGCCATTTCGACAATGAGCAGTTCTTC.